Listed below are T cell receptor beta chains from one sample, sequenced in a study of CD8 T cells in Susac syndrome. MiXCR, applied by TCRdb to the immunoSEQ multiplex PCR reads, yields one record per CDR3 protein. Of about 250,000 distinct CDR3 sequences in the sample, roughly 95% were seen once. The sequenced sample was CD4+ T cells from PBMCs. The receptors derive from a human donor with multiple sclerosis. Each CDR3 is given with its conserved first and last residue. A D gene is named only where the DNA matches it firmly. Rows may omit the clone size; those that give it use once, few, many or a size class.

v_call,d_call,j_call,clone_size,cdr3_nt,cdr3_aa
TRBV30,TRBD2,TRBJ2-2,once,TGTGCCTGGAGCCCATCGGGGACTAGCGGGAGCCCGAACACCGGGGAGCTGTTTTTT,CAWSPSGTSGSPNTGELFF
TRBV7-9,-,TRBJ2-7,once,TGTGCCCTTCGGGTCGGGCTTGAGCAGTACTTC,CALRVGLEQYF
TRBV30,TRBD1,TRBJ2-2,-,TGTGCCTGGAGTGTACGACAGGGGACCGGGGAGCTGTTTTTT,CAWSVRQGTGELFF
TRBV7-9,TRBD1,TRBJ2-3,-,TGTGCCAGCAGCTATGACAGGGTTCGCACAGATACGCAGTATTTT,CASSYDRVRTDTQYF
TRBV19,-,TRBJ1-6,-,TGTGCCAGTAGTATCGCGGAACCCAATTCACCCCTCCACTTT,CASSIAEPNSPLHF
TRBV12-3/TRBV12-4,-,TRBJ2-6,-,TGTGCCAGCAGGAGGGGGAGGACGTCTGGGGCCAACGTCCTGACTTTC,CASRRGRTSGANVLTF
TRBV4-1,TRBD2,TRBJ2-1,-,TGCGCCAGCAGCCAAGAGGCGGTTCTTGGGACTAGCGGGAGAGGGCTTAGGCAGTTCTTC,CASSQEAVLGTSGRGLRQFF
TRBV2,-,TRBJ2-1,-,TGTGCCAGCAGTTCCGGGACGGGCTTATACAATGAGCAGTTCTTC,CASSSGTGLYNEQFF
TRBV5-1,-,TRBJ2-5,-,TGCGCCAGCAGCTTGTCGGGGGTGGGAGAGACCCAGTACTTC,CASSLSGVGETQYF
TRBV28,-,TRBJ1-1,-,TGTGCCAGCAACCATAGACAGTTTGTGAGCACTGAAGCTTTCTTT,CASNHRQFVSTEAFF
TRBV10-1,-,TRBJ1-1,-,TGCGCCAGCAGCCCAGGGACAATGGGAGAAGCTTTCTTT,CASSPGTMGEAFF
TRBV19,-,TRBJ2-2,-,TGTGCCAGTAGGTTGGCAGGCAACACCGGGGAGCTGTTTTTT,CASRLAGNTGELFF
TRBV29-1,-,TRBJ2-1,-,TGCAGCGTTGAAGGCCGGGTTAATGAGCAGTTCTTC,CSVEGRVNEQFF
TRBV19,-,TRBJ2-2,-,TGTGCCAGTACCCATATGGGACGGGGGAACACCGGGGAGCTGTTTTTT,CASTHMGRGNTGELFF
TRBV23-1,TRBD1,TRBJ2-3,-,TGCGCCAGCAGTCACTTCCTTCGACTACAGGGGGCCTACCGCACAGATACGCAGTATTTT,CASSHFLRLQGAYRTDTQYF
TRBV4-2,-,TRBJ1-2,-,TGTGCCAGCAGCTCAGACGGATCAGGGGCGGAAGGCTACACCTTC,CASSSDGSGAEGYTF
TRBV29-1,TRBD2,TRBJ2-1,-,TGCAGCGTTGGAAAGCGGGACGACTACAATGAGCAGTTCTTC,CSVGKRDDYNEQFF
TRBV28,TRBD1,TRBJ1-1,-,TGTGCCAGCAGAATACCCGGGACAGGGGGGACTGAAGCTTTCTTT,CASRIPGTGGTEAFF
TRBV11-3,TRBD2,TRBJ2-1,-,TGTGCCAGCAGCCCCCGTTTTAGCGGGGCCTACAATGAGCAGTTCTTC,CASSPRFSGAYNEQFF
TRBV7-8,-,TRBJ1-2,-,TGTGCCAGCAGCTTAGACCGGGGCGCCTATGGCTACACCTTC,CASSLDRGAYGYTF
TRBV5-1,TRBD1,TRBJ1-4,-,TGCGCCAGCAGCTTGGCAGGGGGGGCAACTAATGAAAAACTGTTTTTT,CASSLAGGATNEKLFF
TRBV6-5,-,TRBJ2-1,-,TGTGCCAGCACTTCGAGGGGGGCCTACAATGAGCAGTTCTTC,CASTSRGAYNEQFF
TRBV20-1,-,TRBJ2-3,-,TGCAGTGCCCCGGTCGGCCGGTTTAGCACAGATACGCAGTATTTT,CSAPVGRFSTDTQYF
TRBV29-1,TRBD1,TRBJ1-1,few,TGCAGCGCTGGGCGACAGGGGTCGCACCCTGAAGCTTTCTTT,CSAGRQGSHPEAFF
TRBV27,TRBD1,TRBJ2-7,few,TGTGCCAGCAGTCAGGGACAGGGCATTGTGTCGCAGTACTTC,CASSQGQGIVSQYF
TRBV2,TRBD2,TRBJ2-5,-,TGTGCCAGCAGTGCTGTGACTAGCGGGAGTGAGACCCAGTACTTC,CASSAVTSGSETQYF
TRBV20-1,-,TRBJ2-1,-,TGCAGTGCGACACAGGGCAATGAGCAGTTCTTC,CSATQGNEQFF
TRBV9,TRBD2,TRBJ2-1,-,TGTGCCAGCAGCGTAGTTGCGGGGGTTAACTACAATGAGCAGTTCTTC,CASSVVAGVNYNEQFF
TRBV20-1,-,TRBJ1-1,once,TGCAGTGCCAAAGGGGAACAGGGCACTGAAGCTTTCTTT,CSAKGEQGTEAFF
TRBV19,-,TRBJ1-5,-,TGTGCCAGTAGCGGGGGATGGCAGCCCCAGCATTTT,CASSGGWQPQHF
TRBV6-5,TRBD1,TRBJ1-2,-,TGTGCCAGCAGTACACAGGGGGAAGGGGGCTATGGCTACACCTTC,CASSTQGEGGYGYTF
TRBV9,-,TRBJ1-2,-,TGTGCCAGCAGCGTAGGTCTGGGCTACACCTTC,CASSVGLGYTF
TRBV6-1,-,TRBJ1-2,-,TGTGCCAGCAGTGAATGGGCAGGAGGCCCCAATGGCTACACCTTC,CASSEWAGGPNGYTF
TRBV4-1,-,TRBJ2-3,-,TGCGCCAGCAGCCAAGGGGTCGGGGATTCCACAGATACGCAGTATTTT,CASSQGVGDSTDTQYF
TRBV27,-,TRBJ2-1,-,TGTGCCAGCACCTCGGGAGTATCCTACAATGAGCAGTTCTTC,CASTSGVSYNEQFF
TRBV20-1,-,TRBJ2-2,-,TGCAGTGCTAGAGATTTTTTAAGAGGCATCGCGACCGGGGAGCTGTTTTTT,CSARDFLRGIATGELFF
TRBV7-6,TRBD1,TRBJ2-6,-,TGTGCCAGCAGCACCGGACAGGGACTTATCCCTGGGGCCAACGTCCTGACTTTC,CASSTGQGLIPGANVLTF
TRBV10-3,-,TRBJ1-6,-,TGTGCCATCAGCGGACAGTTGAATTCACCCCTCCACTTT,CAISGQLNSPLHF
TRBV15,TRBD2,TRBJ2-3,once,TGTGCCACCAGCAGGAGCCTAGCGGGGGGGCATCCAGATACGCAGTATTTT,CATSRSLAGGHPDTQYF
TRBV18,TRBD2,TRBJ2-2,once,TGTGCCAGCTCACCTTTCCTAGCGGGAGGGCGCTACGACACCGGGGAGCTGTTTTTT,CASSPFLAGGRYDTGELFF
TRBV9,-,TRBJ1-2,-,TGTGCCAGCAGCGTAGGTCCCCAAGACTATGGCTACACCTTC,CASSVGPQDYGYTF
TRBV7-9,TRBD2,TRBJ2-1,-,TGTGCCAGCAGCCTCCCTCGGGCTAGCGGATACAATGAGCAGTTCTTC,CASSLPRASGYNEQFF
TRBV2,TRBD1,TRBJ1-5,-,TGTGCCACCAGGACAGGGGTGGCTCAGCCCCAGCATTTT,CATRTGVAQPQHF
TRBV5-6,-,TRBJ1-2,-,TGTGCCAGCAGCCCCCGGGTAGTGGAGGGTCTGACCTTC,CASSPRVVEGLTF
TRBV2,TRBD1,TRBJ2-1,-,TGTGCCAGCAGTAACAGGGGCCCCAAGTGGTTCTTC,CASSNRGPKWFF
TRBV10-2,-,TRBJ1-6,-,TGCGCCAGCAGTGAGTCGGATTCACCCCTCCACTTT,CASSESDSPLHF
TRBV18,TRBD2,TRBJ2-5,-,TGTGCCAGCTCACCACGGGAGGGGTTTGAGACCCAGTACTTC,CASSPREGFETQYF
TRBV5-6,TRBD1,TRBJ1-1,-,TGTGCCAGCAGCTCGGGGACAGCGCTTAACACTGAAGCTTTCTTT,CASSSGTALNTEAFF
TRBV7-3,TRBD2,TRBJ2-5,-,TGTGCCAGCAGCTTAAATGGACTAGCGGGAGGCGAGAATCAGTACTTC,CASSLNGLAGGENQYF
TRBV29-1,-,TRBJ2-2,-,TGCAGCGGACGAAGGGGGGTCGAGGATGTGCTGTTTTTT,CSGRRGVEDVLFF